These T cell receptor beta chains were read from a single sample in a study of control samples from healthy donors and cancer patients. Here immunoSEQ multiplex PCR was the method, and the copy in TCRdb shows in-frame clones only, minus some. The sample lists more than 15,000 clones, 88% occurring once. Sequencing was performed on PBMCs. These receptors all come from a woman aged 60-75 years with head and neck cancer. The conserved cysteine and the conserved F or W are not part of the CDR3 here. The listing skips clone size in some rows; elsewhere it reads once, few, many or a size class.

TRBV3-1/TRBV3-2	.	ASSQERHSNQPQH
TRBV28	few	ASSPGGGNTEAF
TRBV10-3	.	AISESGQSNSPLH
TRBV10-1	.	ASSEALAGLNEQF
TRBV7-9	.	ASSPGMGNQPQH
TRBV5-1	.	ASSLGDRDYEKLF
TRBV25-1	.	ASSSAGTVAYNEQF
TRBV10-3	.	AISEHRMGRVGNEQF
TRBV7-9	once	ASSLARETYGYT
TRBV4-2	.	ASSQDSAPQH
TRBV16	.	ASSPDRVYEKLF
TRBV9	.	ASSVRSGEYYEQY
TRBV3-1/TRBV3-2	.	ASSLGANTEAF
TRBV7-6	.	ASSPTPGTRGSDTQY
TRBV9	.	ASSVATPGQGVTDTQY
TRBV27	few	ASRTANTEAF
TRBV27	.	ASSLGAISYEQY
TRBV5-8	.	ASSRQGGNSPLH
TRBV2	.	ASDGYGNTEAF
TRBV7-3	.	ASSLISGRGYDTQY
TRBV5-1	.	ASSPDSNYGYT
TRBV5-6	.	ASSLANRDFYGYT
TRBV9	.	ASSAIPGPAYEQY
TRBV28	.	ASSPRTRNYGYT
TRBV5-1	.	ASSLDGQLYNEQF
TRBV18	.	ASSPVSEEVSSGANVLT
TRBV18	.	ASSAQKNQPQH
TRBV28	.	ASSLWWGGRGKVSNEKLF
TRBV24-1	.	ATSTGTDRNQPQH
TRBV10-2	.	ASSESNRQPQH
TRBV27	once	ASSRQGLTNQPQH
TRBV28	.	ASSPLQGRNIETQY
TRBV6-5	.	ASTRDRGLDEQF
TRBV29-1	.	SVETVGASSYEQY
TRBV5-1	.	ASSPDRVEEKLF
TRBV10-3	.	AISRAYEQY
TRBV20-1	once	SASGFATSGPSGSYEQY
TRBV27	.	ASSWGDSYNEQF
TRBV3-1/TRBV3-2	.	ASSQGWETQY
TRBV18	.	ASSPIDTTDTQY
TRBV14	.	ASSHTPGQGGITEAF
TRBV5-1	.	ASSLLPVNTEAF
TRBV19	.	ASSQGPTGTQY
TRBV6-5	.	ASRTLTVTGELF
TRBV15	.	ATSRAPDNYGYT
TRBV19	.	ASKTGGTDTQY
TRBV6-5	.	ATGLGSTEAF
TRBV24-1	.	ATSDSAYEQY
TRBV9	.	ASSVGDRTYEQY
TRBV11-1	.	ASSDSPGSLSGYT
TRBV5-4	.	ASSLGQENYGYT
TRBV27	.	ASSIQGRRPQH
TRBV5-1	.	ASSFPAGGYTGELF
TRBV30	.	AWSETMHPTSASYEQY
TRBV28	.	ASSLRRVSGSGSGANVLT